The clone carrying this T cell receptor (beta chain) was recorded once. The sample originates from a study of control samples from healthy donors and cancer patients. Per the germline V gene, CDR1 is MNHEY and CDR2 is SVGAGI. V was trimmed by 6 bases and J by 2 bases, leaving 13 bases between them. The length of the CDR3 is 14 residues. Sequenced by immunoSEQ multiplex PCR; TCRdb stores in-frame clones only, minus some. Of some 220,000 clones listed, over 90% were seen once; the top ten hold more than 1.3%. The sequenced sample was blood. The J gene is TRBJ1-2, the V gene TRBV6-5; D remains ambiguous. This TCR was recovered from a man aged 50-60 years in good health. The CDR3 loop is CASRAPLTNYGYTF. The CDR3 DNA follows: TGTGCCAGCAGGGCCCCACTGACCAACTATGGCTACACCTTC.